This is a list of T cell receptor beta chains from one sample in a study of T cell responses to AZD1222 COVID-19 vaccine. Libraries were prepared by immunoSEQ multiplex PCR; TCRdb keeps only in-frame clonotypes and omits some of them. This sample yields about 60,000 clones, of which about 74% are seen a single time; roughly 4% belongs to the top ten. Material: peripheral blood, obtained 28 days after the second AZD1222 dose. These receptors were collected from an adult who received the AZD1222 COVID-19 vaccine. Each CDR3 is given with its conserved first and last residue. D genes are given only for firm matches. Rows give clone size only sometimes, using once, few, many, or a class for an expanded clone.

v_gene: TRBV18
j_gene: TRBJ1-1
d_gene: .
abundance: .
CDR3aa: CASSPVEGGAPEAFF
CDR3nt: TGTGCCAGCTCACCGGTAGAGGGAGGGGCCCCTGAAGCTTTCTTT

v_gene: TRBV24-1
j_gene: TRBJ2-3
d_gene: .
abundance: few
CDR3aa: CATSDFRHPSGADTQYF
CDR3nt: TGTGCCACCAGTGATTTTCGACACCCCTCTGGTGCAGATACGCAGTATTTT

v_gene: TRBV6-1
j_gene: TRBJ1-3
d_gene: .
abundance: .
CDR3aa: CASSEFLQQGVYF
CDR3nt: TGTGCCAGCAGTGAATTCCTGCAGCAAGGGGTATATTTT

v_gene: TRBV2
j_gene: TRBJ2-7
d_gene: TRBD1
abundance: few
CDR3aa: CASSRGQPNLHYEQYF
CDR3nt: TGTGCCAGCAGTCGGGGACAGCCCAATCTCCACTACGAGCAGTACTTC

v_gene: TRBV28
j_gene: TRBJ2-3
d_gene: .
abundance: .
CDR3aa: CASSLWGKRTGSSTDTQYF
CDR3nt: TGTGCCAGCAGTTTATGGGGCAAACGGACTGGTTCTAGCACAGATACGCAGTATTTT

v_gene: TRBV10-3
j_gene: TRBJ1-1
d_gene: .
abundance: .
CDR3aa: CVTSSRAEAFF
CDR3nt: TGTGTCACATCGTCTCGGGCTGAAGCTTTCTTT

v_gene: TRBV10-3
j_gene: TRBJ2-5
d_gene: .
abundance: .
CDR3aa: CAISSEETQYF
CDR3nt: TGTGCCATCAGTAGTGAGGAGACCCAGTACTTC

v_gene: TRBV19
j_gene: TRBJ1-2
d_gene: .
abundance: .
CDR3aa: CATTRDPPYGYTF
CDR3nt: TGTGCCACCACCCGGGACCCTCCCTATGGCTACACCTTC

v_gene: TRBV5-1
j_gene: TRBJ2-3
d_gene: .
abundance: .
CDR3aa: CASSQSFRQRSTDTQYF
CDR3nt: TGCGCCAGCAGCCAGTCGTTCAGGCAACGAAGCACAGATACGCAGTATTTT

v_gene: TRBV28
j_gene: TRBJ2-1
d_gene: TRBD2
abundance: .
CDR3aa: CASSSGLAGYEQFF
CDR3nt: TGTGCCAGCAGTTCGGGACTAGCGGGGTATGAGCAGTTCTTC

v_gene: TRBV5-4
j_gene: TRBJ2-5
d_gene: .
abundance: .
CDR3aa: CASSLDDTVGETQYF
CDR3nt: TGTGCCAGCAGCTTGGACGATACGGTGGGAGAGACCCAGTACTTC

v_gene: TRBV2
j_gene: TRBJ2-5
d_gene: .
abundance: .
CDR3aa: CASTASATAQYF
CDR3nt: TGTGCCAGCACGGCCTCCGCGACGGCCCAGTACTTC

v_gene: TRBV4-2
j_gene: TRBJ2-1
d_gene: .
abundance: once
CDR3aa: CASSQDTNNEQFF
CDR3nt: TGTGCCAGCAGCCAAGACACAAACAATGAGCAGTTCTTC

v_gene: TRBV19
j_gene: TRBJ1-5
d_gene: .
abundance: .
CDR3aa: CASSILQAAPHQPQHF
CDR3nt: TGTGCCAGTAGTATTTTACAGGCCGCCCCGCATCAGCCCCAGCATTTT

v_gene: TRBV4-2
j_gene: TRBJ2-5
d_gene: .
abundance: few
CDR3aa: CASSQSTGLQETQYF
CDR3nt: TGTGCCAGCAGCCAATCTACAGGGTTACAAGAGACCCAGTACTTC

v_gene: TRBV5-1
j_gene: TRBJ1-2
d_gene: .
abundance: .
CDR3aa: CASSLAGRGSGYTF
CDR3nt: TGCGCCAGCAGCTTGGCCGGTAGAGGGTCCGGCTACACCTTC

v_gene: TRBV6-5
j_gene: TRBJ2-3
d_gene: .
abundance: .
CDR3aa: CASRSQILTQYF
CDR3nt: TGTGCCAGCAGATCCCAAATCCTCACGCAGTATTTT

v_gene: TRBV5-5
j_gene: TRBJ2-7
d_gene: TRBD1
abundance: .
CDR3aa: CASSLDRGNEQYF
CDR3nt: TGTGCCAGCAGCTTGGACAGGGGCAACGAGCAGTACTTC

v_gene: TRBV5-5
j_gene: TRBJ1-2
d_gene: .
abundance: .
CDR3aa: CASSFERDYGYTF
CDR3nt: TGTGCCAGCAGCTTCGAGCGGGACTATGGCTACACCTTC

v_gene: TRBV24-1
j_gene: TRBJ2-3
d_gene: .
abundance: .
CDR3aa: CATSGKGGSTDTQYF
CDR3nt: TGTGCCACCAGTGGAAAAGGGGGGAGCACAGATACGCAGTATTTT

v_gene: TRBV19
j_gene: TRBJ1-1
d_gene: .
abundance: .
CDR3aa: CASSIPRVEDTEAFF
CDR3nt: TGTGCCAGTAGTATTCCGAGGGTCGAGGACACTGAAGCTTTCTTT

v_gene: TRBV7-2
j_gene: TRBJ2-2
d_gene: TRBD2
abundance: .
CDR3aa: CASSLNPSGGAGELFF
CDR3nt: TGTGCCAGCAGCTTAAACCCTAGCGGGGGGGCCGGGGAGCTGTTTTTT

v_gene: TRBV28
j_gene: TRBJ1-1
d_gene: .
abundance: .
CDR3aa: CASSLSWGEAFF
CDR3nt: TGTGCCAGCAGTCTAAGCTGGGGGGAAGCTTTCTTT

v_gene: TRBV7-2
j_gene: TRBJ1-4
d_gene: TRBD1
abundance: .
CDR3aa: CASSLSTGGLSEKLFF
CDR3nt: TGTGCCAGCAGCTTGAGTACAGGGGGCTTGAGTGAAAAACTGTTTTTT

v_gene: TRBV6-2/TRBV6-3
j_gene: TRBJ1-1
d_gene: .
abundance: .
CDR3aa: CASSYSTDMNTEAFF
CDR3nt: TGTGCCAGCAGTTACTCAACAGACATGAACACTGAAGCTTTCTTT

v_gene: TRBV4-3
j_gene: TRBJ2-1
d_gene: .
abundance: .
CDR3aa: CASSQEGLATYNEQFF
CDR3nt: TGCGCCAGCAGCCAAGAAGGGCTAGCGACGTACAATGAGCAGTTCTTC

v_gene: TRBV11-2
j_gene: TRBJ1-1
d_gene: .
abundance: .
CDR3aa: CASSLERGAEAFF
CDR3nt: TGTGCCAGCAGCTTAGAAAGGGGCGCTGAAGCTTTCTTT

v_gene: TRBV29-1
j_gene: TRBJ1-2
d_gene: .
abundance: .
CDR3aa: CSVEPENYGYTF
CDR3nt: TGCAGCGTTGAGCCGGAGAACTATGGCTACACCTTC

v_gene: TRBV5-1
j_gene: TRBJ2-3
d_gene: TRBD1
abundance: .
CDR3aa: CASSIRTGGTDTQYF
CDR3nt: TGCGCCAGCAGCATCCGGACAGGGGGCACAGATACGCAGTATTTT

v_gene: TRBV3-1/TRBV3-2
j_gene: TRBJ2-3
d_gene: .
abundance: .
CDR3aa: CASSYGQTTDTQYF
CDR3nt: TGTGCCAGCAGCTATGGACAGACCACAGATACGCAGTATTTT

v_gene: TRBV15
j_gene: TRBJ1-1
d_gene: .
abundance: .
CDR3aa: CATSVGQRGAFF
CDR3nt: TGTGCCACCAGCGTAGGACAGCGGGGGGCTTTCTTT

v_gene: TRBV6-2/TRBV6-3
j_gene: TRBJ1-2
d_gene: .
abundance: .
CDR3aa: CASSSGFYGYTF
CDR3nt: TGTGCCAGCAGTTCCGGATTCTATGGCTACACCTTC

v_gene: TRBV5-6
j_gene: TRBJ2-7
d_gene: .
abundance: .
CDR3aa: CASSLGVYEQYF
CDR3nt: TGTGCCAGCAGCTTGGGGGTCTACGAGCAGTACTTC

v_gene: TRBV3-1/TRBV3-2
j_gene: TRBJ1-2
d_gene: .
abundance: .
CDR3aa: CASSQAGRAQPPNYGYTF
CDR3nt: TGTGCCAGCAGCCAAGCGGGCAGGGCCCAACCACCTAACTATGGCTACACCTTC

v_gene: TRBV28
j_gene: TRBJ2-1
d_gene: .
abundance: .
CDR3aa: CASSPEGARDRWNEQFF
CDR3nt: TGTGCCAGCAGCCCAGAAGGGGCACGGGATAGGTGGAATGAGCAGTTCTTC

v_gene: TRBV7-6
j_gene: TRBJ2-1
d_gene: .
abundance: .
CDR3aa: CASSLRWRSSYNEQFF
CDR3nt: TGTGCCAGCAGCTTAAGGTGGAGGAGCTCCTACAATGAGCAGTTCTTC

v_gene: TRBV11-3
j_gene: TRBJ1-4
d_gene: .
abundance: .
CDR3aa: CASSLSGANEKLFF
CDR3nt: TGTGCCAGCAGCTTATCAGGTGCTAATGAAAAACTGTTTTTT

v_gene: TRBV5-1
j_gene: TRBJ2-7
d_gene: .
abundance: .
CDR3aa: CASSLVGLAVDEQYF
CDR3nt: TGCGCCAGCAGCTTGGTGGGACTCGCTGTGGACGAGCAGTACTTC

v_gene: TRBV5-5
j_gene: TRBJ1-4
d_gene: .
abundance: .
CDR3aa: CASSLRATNEKLFF
CDR3nt: TGTGCCAGCAGCTTGAGGGCCACTAATGAAAAACTGTTTTTT

v_gene: TRBV24-1
j_gene: TRBJ2-3
d_gene: TRBD2
abundance: .
CDR3aa: CATSDLGGGGASDTQYF
CDR3nt: TGTGCCACCAGTGATTTGGGCGGCGGGGGGGCCAGCGATACGCAGTATTTT

v_gene: TRBV18
j_gene: TRBJ1-5
d_gene: .
abundance: .
CDR3aa: CASSSQDTSEGNQPQHF
CDR3nt: TGTGCCAGCTCATCCCAAGACACTAGCGAGGGGAATCAGCCCCAGCATTTT

v_gene: TRBV18
j_gene: TRBJ2-5
d_gene: TRBD1
abundance: .
CDR3aa: CASSPARGQETQYF
CDR3nt: TGTGCCAGCTCACCAGCCAGGGGGCAAGAGACCCAGTACTTC

v_gene: TRBV28
j_gene: TRBJ2-7
d_gene: TRBD2
abundance: .
CDR3aa: CASSLGLAAYEQYF
CDR3nt: TGTGCCAGCAGCCTGGGACTAGCGGCCTACGAGCAGTACTTC

v_gene: TRBV18
j_gene: TRBJ2-1
d_gene: TRBD2
abundance: .
CDR3aa: CASSPGQAGGTWFF
CDR3nt: TGTGCCAGCTCACCCGGGCAAGCGGGGGGCACGTGGTTCTTC

v_gene: TRBV11-3
j_gene: TRBJ2-3
d_gene: TRBD2
abundance: .
CDR3aa: CASSSGTSGPSTDTQYF
CDR3nt: TGTGCCAGCAGCTCTGGGACTAGCGGACCTAGCACAGATACGCAGTATTTT

v_gene: TRBV18
j_gene: TRBJ2-5
d_gene: TRBD2
abundance: .
CDR3aa: CASSLNSGGYQETQYF
CDR3nt: TGTGCCAGCTCACTGAATAGCGGGGGGTACCAAGAGACCCAGTACTTC

v_gene: TRBV30
j_gene: TRBJ2-5
d_gene: TRBD2
abundance: few
CDR3aa: CAWRAGGPRYF
CDR3nt: TGTGCCTGGCGCGCGGGGGGCCCCAGGTACTTC

v_gene: TRBV7-9
j_gene: TRBJ1-1
d_gene: .
abundance: .
CDR3aa: CASSLGASATEAFF
CDR3nt: TGTGCCAGCAGCTTAGGAGCTTCGGCGACTGAAGCTTTCTTT

v_gene: TRBV5-8
j_gene: TRBJ2-3
d_gene: .
abundance: .
CDR3aa: CASSGRTGEGTDTQYF
CDR3nt: TGTGCCAGCAGCGGGAGGACAGGCGAGGGCACAGATACGCAGTATTTT

v_gene: TRBV7-9
j_gene: TRBJ2-5
d_gene: TRBD2
abundance: .
CDR3aa: CASSLGTSGETQYF
CDR3nt: TGTGCCAGCAGCCTCGGGACTAGCGGAGAGACCCAGTACTTC

v_gene: TRBV5-1
j_gene: TRBJ1-3
d_gene: .
abundance: .
CDR3aa: CASKILPGGFGNTIYF
CDR3nt: TGCGCCAGCAAAATCCTCCCCGGGGGCTTCGGAAACACCATATATTTT

v_gene: TRBV18
j_gene: TRBJ2-3
d_gene: .
abundance: few
CDR3aa: CASSPVSGALSTDTQYF
CDR3nt: TGTGCCAGCTCACCGGTTTCGGGGGCCCTTAGCACAGATACGCAGTATTTT

v_gene: TRBV28
j_gene: TRBJ1-5
d_gene: .
abundance: .
CDR3aa: CASSFYFPRLPGSPSWQPQHF
CDR3nt: TGTGCCAGCAGTTTCTATTTCCCCCGATTACCAGGGTCTCCCTCATGGCAGCCCCAGCATTTT

v_gene: TRBV6-2/TRBV6-3
j_gene: TRBJ2-5
d_gene: .
abundance: few
CDR3aa: CASSYGAREAQYF
CDR3nt: TGTGCCAGCAGTTACGGGGCCCGTGAGGCCCAGTACTTC

v_gene: TRBV28
j_gene: TRBJ1-5
d_gene: .
abundance: .
CDR3aa: CASTQLGSNQPQHF
CDR3nt: TGTGCCAGCACCCAATTGGGAAGCAATCAGCCCCAGCATTTT

v_gene: TRBV6-5
j_gene: TRBJ2-1
d_gene: .
abundance: .
CDR3aa: CATRATYNEQFF
CDR3nt: TGTGCCACCCGGGCCACCTACAATGAGCAGTTCTTC

v_gene: TRBV28
j_gene: TRBJ2-6
d_gene: .
abundance: .
CDR3aa: CASSFTLGGSGANVLTF
CDR3nt: TGTGCCAGCAGTTTTACCCTTGGGGGTTCTGGGGCCAACGTCCTGACTTTC